This T cell receptor (beta chain) was captured by sequencing in a study of T cells in Graves' hyperthyroidism and ophthalmopathy. Study at large: The initial diagnosis was the point when peripheral blood was collected, ahead of any treatment. Study conclusions and caveats: Blood shared most expanded thyroid clonotypes above 0.001.

This clonotype was observed a handful of times. No antigen is known for it. Stable disease denoted Graves' hyperthyroidism without ophthalmopathy progression within 18 months. Not enrolled were patients with uncontrolled infection, other autoimmune disease, pregnancy or lactation. From RNA transcripts, TCR beta CDR3 regions were amplified. With the HTBI primer set, the TCR CDR3 went through a first round of RT-PCR. TCRdb reprocessed the multiplex PCR reads with MiXCR, giving one entry per CDR3 protein. The sample contains 300,000 to 400,000 distinct CDR3 sequences, approximately 13% of which appear only once. Sequenced material: blood. The sequence came from a woman in her sixties or seventies with Graves' hyperthyroidism.

CDR3 protein: CASSLRTGGVDYGYTF. The CDR3 DNA sequence: TGTGCCAGCTCACTACGGACAGGGGGCGTTGACTATGGCTACACCTTC. The V call is TRBV18, the J call TRBJ1-2; 11 bases map to TRBD1. The CDR3 extends over 16 amino acids. The junction had 7 bases not matched to a gene; V was cut back by 4 bases and J by 3 bases. The germline V gene has CDR1 KGHSH and CDR2 LQKENI.